The present T cell receptor beta chain was sequenced within a study of naive and memory T cell subsets. Both TRBC1 and TRBC2 were covered by a beta constant-region primer of two equimolar oligonucleotides. The ligated cDNA underwent four PCR rounds using SP2 and nested alpha and beta constant-region primers. TCRdb reprocessed the UMI-ligation and nested PCR reads with MiXCR, giving one entry per CDR3 protein. The repertoire consists of 25,000 to 40,000 distinct CDR3 sequences, with around a sixth occurring once and the leading ten covering 3.4%. The CDR3 loop spans 16 amino acids. V lost 2 bases and J 1 base, leaving 12 bases between the germline ends. Overall study results and limits: Gini index rose across naive, CM, EM and EMRA in CD4 and CD8.

This clonotype qualifies as medium-sized (0.01 to 0.1%). Its antigen is unknown. Cells stained for CD3, CD4, CD8, CD45RA and CD27 were sorted into four subsets. The clonotype comes from a human donor in good health. This chain links TRBV12-3 or TRBV12-4 with TRBJ1-3; D is possibly TRBD1 (6 bases). Sequencing was carried out using effector memory CD4+ T cells from blood. Subset given: effector memory, CD45RA- CD27-. The CDR3 DNA reads TGTGCCAGCAGTTTATCTGGGGGCCGGTCTGGAAACACCATATATTTT. This translates into CASSLSGGRSGNTIYF.